The 20 T cell receptor beta chains below were found in one sample sequenced in a study of T-cell memory formation after mild COVID-19. TCRdb reanalysed the 5' RACE reads using MiXCR and keeps one entry per CDR3 protein. The sample includes more than 110,000 distinct CDR3 sequences, 25% of them seen just once. Sequenced input: PBMCs or a T cell subset sorted from them (not recorded which). All receptors derive from an adult woman who had mild COVID-19 (a few samples of this study predate the infection). Cell type and time point are not known.

The genes are TRBV15 and TRBJ2-7; 8 nucleotides agree with TRBD2. The V gene's germline CDR1 is LNHNV and CDR2 YYDKDF (reference sequence). V lost 0 bases to trimming and J lost 0 bases; unmatched junction nucleotides: 4. The CDR3 sequence is 16 residues long. As DNA, the CDR3 is TGTGCCACCAGCAGAGATGAACTAGCGGCCTCCTACGAGCAGTACTTC. It encodes CATSRDELAASYEQYF.

This clonotype was seen only a few times. The chain carries TRBV9 and TRBJ1-6; D gene unclear. With 3 bases removed from V and 8 bases from J, the gap between germline ends came to 12 bases. Germline CDR1 and CDR2: SGDLS and YYNGEE. This CDR3 is 14 amino acids long. CDR3 sequence (DNA): TGTGCCAGCAGCGGGTACGGACTCGATTCACCCCTCCACTTT. Translating it yields CASSGYGLDSPLHF.

The V gene is TRBV20-1, the J gene TRBJ1-2, with D unclear. Trimming cost V 1 base and J 5 bases, with 17 bases left between them. The CDR3 is 15 residues long. Germline CDR1 reads DFQATT; CDR2 reads SNEGSKA (reference sequence). The CDR3, as DNA: TGCAGTGCTAGAGTTGACACACTCAATTTTTATGGCTACACCTTC. This sequence encodes CSARVDTLNFYGYTF.

The V call is TRBV25-1, the J call TRBJ2-5; D remains unclear. The CDR3 sequence is 14 residues long. CDR1 MGHDK and CDR2 SYGVNS come from the germline V gene. V lost 2 bases and J 5 bases, leaving 12 bases between the germline ends. CDR3 sequence: CASSELEDSETQYF. The CDR3 DNA reads as TGTGCCAGCAGTGAACTAGAAGATTCTGAGACCCAGTACTTC.

This clonotype was counted only a few times. The genes are TRBV7-9 and TRBJ2-7; 9 positions agree with TRBD2. Germline CDR1 is SEHNR and CDR2 is FQNEAQ (reference sequence). The junction had 10 bases not matched to a gene; V was cut back by 1 base and J by 6 bases. The length of the CDR3 is 16 residues. The CDR3 nucleotides read TGTGCCAGCAGCTTAGAGCTTCGCGGGAGGGCCTCCGAGCAGTACTTC. Translation gives CASSLELRGRASEQYF.

The rearrangement uses TRBV4-1 and TRBJ2-7, with D possibly being TRBD1 or TRBD2 (5 bases each). The V and J ends lost 1 base and 2 bases respectively, with 12 bases between them. The CDR3 consists of 15 residues. CDR1 is MGHRA, CDR2 YSYEKL, per germline. This CDR3 reads CASSQAEGSPYEQYF. CDR3 in DNA: TGCGCCAGCAGCCAAGCAGAGGGGAGTCCCTACGAGCAGTACTTC.

The table lists this clonotype with a few counts. The V gene is TRBV12-3 or TRBV12-4, the J gene TRBJ2-7, with 7 bases lining up with TRBD1. The CDR3 sequence is 14 residues long. J was trimmed by 6 bases and V by 3 bases; bases with no gene match: 8. CDR3 sequence: CASSFGRGMGEQYF. DNA of the CDR3: TGTGCCAGCAGTTTTGGCAGGGGGATGGGCGAGCAGTACTTC.

The chain carries TRBV3-1 and TRBJ1-5; D perhaps matches TRBD1 (6 bases). The ends were cut back, 1 base at V and 6 bases at J, with 13 bases in the middle. The CDR3 runs 15 residues. In germline, CDR1 is LGHDT, CDR2 YNNKEL (reference sequence). The CDR3 loop is CASSQGLDSRQPQHF. The CDR3 DNA sequence: TGTGCCAGCAGCCAAGGTCTGGACAGCCGTCAGCCCCAGCATTTT.

V gene TRBV19 combines with J gene TRBJ2-7; TRBD2 matches at 10 bases. Per the germline V gene, CDR1 is LNHDA and CDR2 is SQIVND (reference sequence). After removal of 5 bases from V and 1 base from J, the junction contained 5 bases not matched to a gene. The CDR3 runs 15 residues. CDR3 DNA: TGTGCCAGTAGTTCGCTAGCGGGGGAATCCTACGAGCAGTACTTC. It encodes CASSSLAGESYEQYF.

The chain joins TRBV4-1 to TRBJ2-7; D remains ambiguous. The CDR3 contains 14 residues. The V gene's germline CDR1 is MGHRA and CDR2 YSYEKL. V was shortened by 4 bases and J by 2 bases, with 12 bases between the two germline ends. The CDR3 DNA reads as TGCGCCAGCAGCCCGAAGAACGGAGCCTACGAGCAGTACTTC. Protein sequence: CASSPKNGAYEQYF.

CDR3: CASSSYRGSSYEQYF. CDR3 DNA: TGTGCCAGCAGTTCTTACAGGGGGAGCTCCTACGAGCAGTACTTC. V is TRBV6-2 or TRBV6-3 and J is TRBJ2-7; 8 bases fit TRBD1. Trimming cost V 4 bases and J 0 bases; bases outside gene matches: 5. In germline, CDR1 is MNHEY, CDR2 SVGEGT. This CDR3 has 15 amino acids.

This clonotype was seen many times. The genes are TRBV6-4 and TRBJ2-3; 11 bases line up with TRBD2. This CDR3 is built from 15 residues. From germline, CDR1 is MRHNA and CDR2 SNTAGT. V lost 0 bases and J lost 6; bases outside the gene matches: 2. The CDR3 sequence is CASSDSSGGADTQYF. In nucleotides, the CDR3 is TGTGCCAGCAGTGACTCTAGCGGGGGGGCCGATACGCAGTATTTT.

This clonotype showed up just a few times. This chain links TRBV15 with TRBJ2-7; 8 bases fit TRBD2. The V and J ends lost 1 base and 1 base, in that order; junction bases with no gene match: 6. The CDR3 runs 16 residues. Germline V gene data show CDR1 as LNHNV and CDR2 as YYDKDF (reference sequence). CDR3: CATSRGTSPRSYEQYF. The CDR3 DNA sequence: TGTGCCACCAGCAGAGGGACTAGCCCCAGGTCCTACGAGCAGTACTTC.

This clonotype has a handful of counts. The chain recombines TRBV3-1 with TRBJ2-5; D uncertain. There are 17 residues in the CDR3. The germline gives CDR1 LGHDT, CDR2 YNNKEL (reference sequence). V lost 4 bases, J lost 3 bases, and 21 bases lay in between. CDR3 in amino acids: CASSLELALRRKETQYF. The CDR3 DNA reads as TGTGCCAGCAGCCTTGAACTTGCCCTTCGCCGCAAAGAGACCCAGTACTTC.

The J gene is TRBJ2-5, the V gene TRBV6-5, with TRBD2 matching 8 bases. CDR1 MNHEY and CDR2 SVGAGI come from the germline V gene. The ends lost 3 bases at V and 4 bases at J; junction bases unmatched: 16. CDR3 length equals 18 residues. CDR3 in amino acids: CASSYFREAAGVSETQYF. In DNA, the CDR3 is TGTGCCAGCAGTTATTTTAGGGAGGCAGCGGGAGTATCAGAGACCCAGTACTTC.

This clonotype is classed as medium-sized (0.01 to 0.1%). The chain carries TRBV7-9 and TRBJ2-1, with unresolved D. V lost 5 bases, J lost 10 bases, and 12 bases lay in between. The CDR3 has 12 amino acids. The germline gives CDR1 SEHNR, CDR2 FQNEAQ (reference sequence). This chain's CDR3 is CASSLLGAEQFF. CDR3 DNA sequence: TGTGCCAGCAGCCTCCTAGGAGCCGAGCAGTTCTTC.

This clonotype was detected only a few times. The chain recombines TRBV12-3 or TRBV12-4 with TRBJ1-6; tentative D call: TRBD1 (5 bases). Deletions cut 7 bases from V and 8 bases from J, with 12 bases between. CDR3 size: 13 residues. CDR3 bases: TGTGCCAGCACCCCGGGGGGGGATTCACCCCTCCACTTT. Its translation is CASTPGGDSPLHF.

The gene calls are TRBV7-9 and TRBJ1-4; unclear D gene. Germline V gives CDR1 SEHNR, CDR2 FQNEAQ (reference sequence). V lost 2 bases to trimming and J lost 0 bases, with 7 bases between them. CDR3 length: 15 residues. The chain's CDR3 is CASSLLTATNEKLFF. CDR3 sequence (DNA): TGTGCCAGCAGCTTACTTACAGCAACTAATGAAAAACTGTTTTTT.

The rearrangement joins TRBV4-1 to TRBJ2-5; D is uncertain. CDR3 length equals 15 residues. CDR1 and CDR2 from the germline V gene are MGHRA and YSYEKL. V was cut by 0 bases and J by 4 bases, with 12 bases left in between. The CDR3, as DNA: TGCGCCAGCAGCCAAGATCGGGCTAGTATAGAGACCCAGTACTTC. Protein sequence: CASSQDRASIETQYF.

This clonotype was observed a handful of times. This chain uses TRBV7-9 with TRBJ2-1, with a tentative D call TRBD2 (6 bases). The CDR3 loop spans 16 amino acids. The germline V gene encodes CDR1 SEHNR and CDR2 FQNEAQ (reference sequence). With 3 bases removed from V and 0 bases from J, the gap between germline ends came to 12 bases. CDR3 loop: CASSFFSGSSYNEQFF. The CDR3 DNA reads TGTGCCAGCAGCTTCTTTAGCGGCTCCTCCTACAATGAGCAGTTCTTC. The full variable domain, rest sourced from reference TRBV7-9 and TRBJ2-1, is DTGVSQNPRHKITKRGQNVTFRCDPISEHNRLYWYRQTLGQGPEFLTYFQNEAQLEKSRLLSDRFSAERPKGSFSTLEIQRTEQGDSAMYLCASSFFSGSSYNEQFFGPGTRLTVL.